This TCR beta chain is from a study of CD8 T cells in ankylosing spondylitis (dated by TCRdb to 2017 to 2019). Describing the broader study: T cell receptor beta repertoires were profiled in healthy donors and ankylosing spondylitis patients so that disease-linked TCR variants could be found. In total, the full study cohort was made up of 108 healthy donors and 25 or so ankylosing spondylitis patients. Peripheral blood was sampled, and synovial fluid was additionally collected from ankylosing spondylitis patients.

Overall study outcomes, separate from this receptor: Some motif variants were previously reported in synovial fluid and blood of reactive arthritis patients, suggesting common disease-initiation mechanisms. A CD8+ phenotype was shown by the disease-linked clones, which were found at relatively low frequencies in peripheral blood. A TCR beta motif of about 8 highly homologous amino acid variants appeared characteristic of blood from ankylosing spondylitis patients. Significant enrichment of the disease-linked clones was reported in matched synovial fluid samples from ankylosing spondylitis patients.

In this sample, this clonotype turned up a few times. The antigen it binds to is not known. No much larger clone exists at a distance of one base, and base qualities are not known. TCRdb names Illumina HiSeq 2500 as the instrument used. TCR beta libraries were prepared by quantitative 5'-RACE with molecular barcodes. As for the original processing: A new computational method based on a probabilistic model of VDJ rearrangement was used to identify disease-linked TCR variants. Using fastp at Q25 and MiXCR, TCRdb reprocessed the public reads and kept productive beta chains. Identical CDR3 proteins give one entry, which carries the most common genes and DNA. TCRdb's processing, not the authors', yielded these V and J calls. The sample includes some 270,000 distinct CDR3 sequences, with more than 15% observed a single time. Together, the top ten hold approximately 32% of the sample. Sequencing was performed on blood, either unsorted or a sorted T cell fraction (not recorded which). The sequence derives from a male donor with ankylosing spondylitis or in good health (not recorded which).

CDR3 loop: CASSDDHATGSTVDEQFF. The bases are TGTGCCAGCAGTGATGATCACGCTACAGGGAGTACCGTCGATGAGCAGTTCTTC. The rearrangement combines TRBV2 with TRBJ2-1; tentative D gene TRBD1, with 6 bases matching. The CDR3 numbers 18 residues from cysteine through phenylalanine. Only CDR3 DNA is held: 54 bases, read in frame from base 1. For CDR1 and CDR2, the germline V gene lists SNHLY and FYNNEI. The junction carries 26 bases between V and J, which are trimmed by 3 bases and 8 bases respectively.